The 5 T cell receptor beta chains given below trace back to one sample, sequenced in a study of cytomegalovirus exposure and HLA in healthy donors. PCR amplification relied on 60 Vbeta primers (plus 13 Jbeta primers). The protocol was immunoSEQ multiplex PCR, while the TCRdb copy is restricted to in-frame clones and leaves out a portion. The table has under 200,000 clones, about 80% seen once. Specimen: PBMCs. All receptors derive from a woman aged 25 to 39 in good health and CMV-seropositive.

This clone was picked up a small number of times. The chain is built from TRBV27 and TRBJ2-3, with D possibly being TRBD2 (5 bases). V was shortened by 6 bases and J by 8 bases, with 12 bases between the two germline ends. From germline, CDR1 is MNHEY and CDR2 SMNVEV (reference sequence). The CDR3 consists of 12 residues. CDR3 DNA: TGTGCCAGCAGGGGAGTCTGGGGTACGCAGTATTTT. Its protein is CASRGVWGTQYF.

This chain uses TRBV5-1 with TRBJ2-1, with 10 bases identical to TRBD2. CDR3 length: 16 residues. V lost 7 bases to trimming and J lost 7 bases; unmatched junction nucleotides: 14. Looked up from germline, CDR1 is SGHRS and CDR2 is YFSETQ. DNA for the CDR3: TGCGCCAGCGCCCCAGGGGCTAGCGGGGGTGGGAATGAGCAGTTCTTC. It is translated as CASAPGASGGGNEQFF. Based on the CDR3 plus reference TRBV5-1 and TRBJ2-1, the full variable domain is KAGVTQTPRYLIKTRGQQVTLSCSPISGHRSVSWYQQTPGQGLQFLFEYFSETQRNKGNFPGRFSGRQFSNSRSEMNVSTLELGDSALYLCASAPGASGGGNEQFFGPGTRLTVL.

The CDR3 protein is CASSDGSGRGQPQHF. As DNA, the CDR3 is TGTGCCAGCAGTGACGGTAGTGGAAGGGGTCAGCCCCAGCATTTT. The V call is TRBV2, the J call TRBJ1-5; D may be TRBD1 (5 bases). Germline V lookup: CDR1 SNHLY, CDR2 FYNNEI. The CDR3 is 15 residues long. V was shortened by 3 bases and J by 6 bases, with 15 bases between the two germline ends.

Regarding this clone: One junction end disagrees with the germline gene, perhaps due to a read error. The V call is TRBV7-9, the J call TRBJ2-7; D call uncertain. This CDR3 comprises 14 residues. Per the germline V gene, CDR1 is SEHNR and CDR2 is FQNEAQ (reference sequence). The CDR3 nucleotides are TGTTCCAGCAGCTTAGGTGGGCCGACCTACGAGCAGTACTTC. Its translation: CSSSLGGPTYEQYF.

This clone was seen a handful of times. The J gene is TRBJ2-3, the V gene TRBV19; the D gene is possibly TRBD2 (6 bases). Trimming shortened V by 4 bases and J by 2 bases, and 16 bases separated the two germline ends. This CDR3 region has 16 residues. Germline lookup yields CDR1 LNHDA and CDR2 SQIVND (reference sequence). CDR3 loop: CASSTGSGLTTDTQYF. Written as DNA, the CDR3 is TGTGCCAGTAGTACGGGTAGCGGTCTTACCACAGATACGCAGTATTTT. The variable domain in full, with the rest retrieved from reference TRBV19 and TRBJ2-3, is DGGITQSPKYLFRKEGQNVTLSCEQNLNHDAMYWYRQDPGQGLRLIYYSQIVNDFQKGDIAEGYSVSREKKESFPLTVTSAQKNPTAFYLCASSTGSGLTTDTQYFGPGTRLTVL.